The 27 T cell receptor beta chains presented below share a single source sample, sequenced in a study of CD8 T cells in ankylosing spondylitis. TCRdb re-derived calls from the 5' RACE reads in MiXCR, one entry per CDR3 protein. The sample includes 250,000 to 300,000 distinct CDR3 sequences, 15% to 20% of them seen just once. Sequenced material: blood, either unsorted or a sorted T cell fraction (not recorded which). The origin of the receptors is a male donor with ankylosing spondylitis or in good health (not recorded which).

The rearrangement joins TRBV7-8 to TRBJ1-2; no clear D. CDR1 and CDR2 (germline): SGHVS, FQNEAQ. The V end was cut by 1 base, the J end by 3 bases, with 12 bases between. This CDR3 has 15 residues. The CDR3 bases are TGTGCCAGCAGCTTAGTCCCGGGGAGTTACTATGGCTACACCTTC. This sequence encodes CASSLVPGSYYGYTF.

This clonotype was detected a few times. V is TRBV6-5 and J is TRBJ2-4; D unclear. Germline values: CDR1 MNHEY, CDR2 SVGAGI. CDR3 length equals 11 residues. V lost 2 bases and J lost 13, with 9 bases in between. The CDR3: CASSYMEKQYF. In DNA form, the CDR3 reads TGTGCCAGCAGTTACATGGAAAAACAGTACTTC.

The chain links TRBV30 to TRBJ2-4; TRBD1 matches at 7 bases. The CDR3 length is 14 residues. Germline V gene data show CDR1 as GTSNPN and CDR2 as SVGIG (reference sequence). With 0 bases clipped from V and 8 bases from J, the junction kept 7 bases outside the gene matches. In DNA, the CDR3 is TGTGCCTGGAGTGTACAGGACAGGCCGGACATTCAGTACTTC. Amino acid sequence: CAWSVQDRPDIQYF.

This clonotype was detected a few times. The rearrangement uses TRBV11-2 and TRBJ2-5; D ambiguous. Germline CDR1 is SGHAT and CDR2 is FQNNGV. Trimming left V 0 bases short and J 5 bases short, with 19 bases between. The CDR3 extends over 17 amino acids. This CDR3 is CASSLESLVSPRETQYF. As DNA, the CDR3 is TGTGCCAGCAGCTTAGAGAGCTTGGTCTCCCCGCGGGAGACCCAGTACTTC. The full variable domain, rest sourced from reference TRBV11-2 and TRBJ2-5, is EAGVAQSPRYKIIEKRQSVAFWCNPISGHATLYWYQQILGQGPKLLIQFQNNGVVDDSQLPKDRFSAERLKGVDSTLKIQPAKLEDSAVYLCASSLESLVSPRETQYFGPGTRLLVL.

V gene TRBV19 combines with J gene TRBJ1-3; D ambiguous. This CDR3 has 14 amino acids. V was pared by 3 bases and J by 0 bases, with 6 bases between. Germline CDR1 is LNHDA and CDR2 is SQIVND (reference sequence). The CDR3 here is CASSIPDSGNTIYF. CDR3 coding DNA: TGTGCCAGTAGTATTCCCGACTCTGGAAACACCATATATTTT. Full variable domain (missing parts from reference TRBV19 and TRBJ1-3): DGGITQSPKYLFRKEGQNVTLSCEQNLNHDAMYWYRQDPGQGLRLIYYSQIVNDFQKGDIAEGYSVSREKKESFPLTVTSAQKNPTAFYLCASSIPDSGNTIYFGEGSWLTVV.

This chain uses TRBV6-5 with TRBJ2-1; D is undetermined. The length of the CDR3 is 14 residues. Trimming cost V 1 base and J 4 bases, with 8 bases left between them. The germline V gene encodes CDR1 MNHEY and CDR2 SVGAGI. The CDR3 reads CASSYLSGYNEQFF. As DNA, the CDR3 is TGTGCCAGCAGTTACTTATCGGGTTACAATGAGCAGTTCTTC.

This clonotype was observed once. The gene calls are TRBV7-8 and TRBJ2-5; the D is unclear. CDR3 length equals 15 residues. The V end was cut by 0 bases, the J end by 5 bases, with 13 bases between. CDR1 is SGHVS, CDR2 FQNEAQ, per germline. The CDR3 region has the DNA TGTGCCAGCAGCTTAGCAGCTGGGATTGGCGAGACCCAGTACTTC. This gives the protein CASSLAAGIGETQYF.

The J gene is TRBJ1-1, the V gene TRBV14; no reliable D call. Looked up from germline, CDR1 is SGHDN and CDR2 is FVKESK. This CDR3 region has 14 residues. Trimming removed 0 bases at V and 10 bases at J, with 15 bases between. The CDR3 protein is CASSQDSRYAAAFF. DNA of the CDR3: TGTGCCAGCAGCCAAGATTCGCGGTACGCTGCAGCTTTCTTT.

V and J are TRBV25-1 and TRBJ2-3, with a weak D call TRBD1 (6 bases). The CDR3 is 15 residues long. The germline V gene encodes CDR1 MGHDK and CDR2 SYGVNS. The germline V and J ends were trimmed by 3 bases and 5 bases, with 15 bases remaining between them. In DNA, the CDR3 is TGTGCCAGCAGTGAGTTTGGACAGTCCAGAGATACGCAGTATTTT. Translating gives CASSEFGQSRDTQYF.

A few counts support this clonotype. The chain recombines TRBV12-3 or TRBV12-4 with TRBJ1-5; possibly TRBD1 for D (6 bases). The CDR3 is made up of 14 amino acids. V was trimmed by 2 bases and J by 7 bases, leaving 12 bases between them. This CDR3 is CASSLRPGAQPQHF. The CDR3 DNA reads as TGTGCCAGCAGTTTACGGCCAGGGGCCCAGCCCCAGCATTTT.

This clonotype was counted only a few times. The V and J genes are TRBV21-1 and TRBJ2-7; the D call TRBD2 from the table was never checked on the DNA. TRBV21-1 corresponds to a pseudogene. This CDR3 comprises 13 residues. This CDR3 reads CASSKLREGEQYV. The DNA of the CDR3 is TGTGCCAGCAGCAAATTACGGGAGGGCGAGCAGTACGTC.

This clonotype showed up just a few times. The chain recombines TRBV20-1 with TRBJ2-3, with TRBD2 as a possible D gene (6 bases). Trimming removed 3 bases from V and 1 base from J, with 14 bases in between. This CDR3 is built from 15 residues. Germline CDR1 DFQATT, CDR2 SNEGSKA (reference sequence). The chain's CDR3 is CSASDAAGRTDTQYF. CDR3 DNA sequence: TGCAGTGCTAGCGATGCGGCGGGACGCACAGATACGCAGTATTTT.

The chain combines TRBV28 with TRBJ1-1; 7 bases line up with TRBD1. V lost 5 bases, J lost 0 bases, and 3 bases stayed unmatched. CDR1 is MDHEN and CDR2 is SYDVKM in the germline V gene. The CDR3 is 14 residues long. CDR3 sequence reads: CASSNRGMNTEAFF. In nucleotides, the CDR3 is TGTGCCAGCAGTAACAGGGGTATGAACACTGAAGCTTTCTTT. Together with reference TRBV28 and TRBJ1-1, the CDR3 gives the full variable domain: DVKVTQSSRYLVKRTGEKVFLECVQDMDHENMFWYRQDPGLGLRLIYFSYDVKMKEKGDIPEGYSVSREKKERFSLILESASTNQTSMYLCASSNRGMNTEAFFGQGTRLTVV.

The V gene is TRBV7-8, the J gene TRBJ2-7; the match to TRBD1 covers 7 bases. Germline V CDR1 and CDR2: SGHVS, FQNEAQ. This CDR3 has 14 residues. V gave up 5 bases and J gave up 2 bases; unmatched junction bases: 6. In DNA, the CDR3 is TGTGCCAGCAGCGGAACTACAGGGGCCTACGAGCAGTACGTC. This translates into CASSGTTGAYEQYV.

This rearrangement joins TRBV5-5 to TRBJ2-1, with 8 nucleotides matching TRBD1. The CDR3 sequence is 15 residues long. V shed 4 bases, J shed 1 base, and the junction held 4 bases outside the gene matches. Germline V gene data show CDR1 as SGHKS and CDR2 as YYEKEE (reference sequence). CDR3 loop: CASSHRTGSYNEQFF. The CDR3 bases are TGTGCCAGCAGCCATAGGACAGGGTCCTACAATGAGCAGTTCTTC.

This clonotype was seen more than once but under ten times. The V gene is TRBV7-3, the J gene TRBJ2-1; tentatively, D is TRBD2 (6 bases). Germline V gives CDR1 SGHTA, CDR2 FQGTGA. V was trimmed by 4 bases and J by 9 bases, leaving 13 bases between them. The CDR3 length is 13 residues. CDR3 coding DNA: TGTGCCAGCAGCTCCCCAACTAGCTTTGAGCAGTTCTTC. Its protein is CASSSPTSFEQFF. The full variable domain, completed using reference TRBV7-3 and TRBJ2-1, is GAGVSQTPSNKVTEKGKYVELRCDPISGHTALYWYRQSLGQGPEFLIYFQGTGAADDSGLPNDRFFAVRPEGSVSTLKIQRTERGDSAVYLCASSSPTSFEQFFGPGTRLTVL.

The chain combines TRBV3-1 with TRBJ2-5; 10 bases align to TRBD2. Losses at the gene ends were 8 bases for V and 3 bases for J; bases not matched to a gene: 9. Germline loops: CDR1 LGHDT, CDR2 YNNKEL (reference sequence). This CDR3 has 15 residues. CDR3 sequence reads: CASCRRLAGEETQYF. CDR3 nucleotides: TGTGCCAGCTGCCGACGCCTAGCGGGAGAAGAGACCCAGTACTTC.

This clonotype was counted between two and nine times. The chain couples TRBV20-1 to TRBJ1-1, with 7 positions matching TRBD1. The V and J ends lost 3 bases and 1 base, in that order; junction bases with no gene match: 8. This CDR3 is 15 amino acids long. Germline values: CDR1 DFQATT, CDR2 SNEGSKA (reference sequence). In DNA form, the CDR3 reads TGCAGTGCTAGGGAACCGGGACAGAGGAACACTGAAGCTTTCTTT. This encodes CSAREPGQRNTEAFF.

This clonotype was seen many times. The chain uses TRBV5-6 and TRBJ2-5, with TRBD2 as a possible D gene (7 bases). Trimming stripped 5 bases from V and 1 base from J, with 9 bases between. In germline, CDR1 is SGHDT, CDR2 YYEEEE. The CDR3 loop spans 13 amino acids. CDR3 sequence (DNA): TGTGCCAGCAGTAGGGGGGGCCAAGAGACCCAGTACTTC. Encoded protein: CASSRGGQETQYF.

This clonotype was seen repeatedly, ten times or more. The CDR3 spells CASSVLGDHTDTQYF. The CDR3 DNA sequence: TGTGCCAGCAGCGTGCTAGGGGACCACACAGATACGCAGTATTTT. The genes are TRBV7-2 and TRBJ2-3; either TRBD1 or TRBD2 may supply D (5 bases each). The V gene lost 5 bases and the J gene lost 2 bases, with 14 bases spanning the gap. CDR1 is SGHTA and CDR2 is FQGNSA in the germline V gene. The CDR3 covers 15 residues. The full variable domain, with the rest looked up from reference TRBV7-2 and TRBJ2-3, is GAGVSQSPSNKVTEKGKDVELRCDPISGHTALYWYRQSLGQGLEFLIYFQGNSAPDKSGLPSDRFSAERTGGSVSTLTIQRTQQEDSAVYLCASSVLGDHTDTQYFGPGTRLTVL.

CDR3 region: CSARDIRQNTGELFF. DNA for the CDR3: TGCAGTGCTAGAGATATTCGGCAGAACACCGGGGAGCTGTTTTTT. The rearrangement links TRBV20-1 to TRBJ2-2; no reliable D call. CDR1 is DFQATT, CDR2 SNEGSKA, per germline (reference sequence). The V end was cut by 0 bases, the J end by 1 base, with 9 bases between. This CDR3 has 15 residues.

This clonotype was detected a few times. The chain couples TRBV20-1 to TRBJ1-1; maybe TRBD1 (5 bases). V dropped 5 bases and J dropped 1 base, with 17 bases sitting between them. The CDR3 consists of 15 residues. The germline V gene encodes CDR1 DFQATT and CDR2 SNEGSKA (reference sequence). Here the CDR3 reads CSAVDGGSGNTEAFF. The CDR3 nucleotides are TGCAGTGCTGTCGATGGGGGGAGCGGGAACACTGAAGCTTTCTTT.

The CDR3 region is CASRGGSRGSGELFF. CDR3 coding DNA: TGTGCCAGCAGAGGGGGATCTCGTGGATCCGGGGAGCTGTTTTTT. The chain links TRBV28 to TRBJ2-2; D perhaps matches TRBD1 (6 bases). With 6 bases removed from V and 6 bases from J, the gap between germline ends came to 17 bases. Germline CDR1 reads MDHEN; CDR2 reads SYDVKM. The CDR3 is 15 residues long.

V is TRBV30 and J is TRBJ2-7, with 7 nucleotides matching TRBD1. The CDR3 contains 13 residues. Germline V gene sequence: CDR1 GTSNPN, CDR2 SVGIG (reference sequence). Trimming at V came to 6 bases and at J to 2 bases, leaving 7 bases not matched to a gene. This CDR3 reads CACGTDRPYEQYV. The CDR3 DNA follows: TGTGCCTGCGGGACAGATCGCCCCTACGAGCAGTACGTC.

The chain uses TRBV2 and TRBJ2-3; TRBD2 agrees at 7 bases. J lost 2 bases, V lost 6 bases, and 5 bases had no gene match. The germline gives CDR1 SNHLY, CDR2 FYNNEI. The CDR3 extends over 14 amino acids. Here the CDR3 reads CASSEGLPTDTQYF. The DNA for the CDR3 is TGTGCCAGCAGCGAGGGACTACCCACAGATACGCAGTATTTT.

This clonotype occurred a few times. The rearrangement uses TRBV7-2 and TRBJ1-1; D uncertain. The CDR3 spans 12 residues. Germline V lookup: CDR1 SGHTA, CDR2 FQGNSA. V lost 4 bases, J lost 8 bases, and 11 bases lay in between. The CDR3 DNA is TGTGCCAGCAGCTCAATTGCAAACGAAGCTTTCTTT. Residues: CASSSIANEAFF.

This clonotype came up a few times. The chain uses TRBV12-3 or TRBV12-4 and TRBJ2-1; 8 nucleotides agree with TRBD1. This CDR3 comprises 16 residues. V was pared by 4 bases and J by 2 bases, with 7 bases of the junction left unmatched. CDR3 in DNA: TGTGCCAGCAGTTCGCGGGACAGGCGACCCTACAATGAGCAGTTCTTC. This translates into CASSSRDRRPYNEQFF.